Shown below are 16 T cell receptor beta chains from a single sample sequenced in a study of T-cell reconstitution after alpha-beta-depleted transplantation in children. The TCRbeta library incorporated unique molecular identifiers. TCRdb independently ran MiXCR on the PCR reads; one entry per CDR3 protein. Among about 120,000 distinct CDR3 sequences, 20% to 25% were seen once, and the ten largest hold about 10%. Sequenced material: PBMCs, mostly from graft donor cells, taken 180 days after TCRalphabeta/CD19-depleted stem cell transplant. The source is a male patient aged 2 to 9 who had a stem cell transplant for chronic granulomatous disease, so the T cells may come from the graft donor.

The sample holds a few counts of this clonotype. The chain uses TRBV20-1 and TRBJ2-5, with 11 positions matching TRBD2. Germline CDR1 reads DFQATT; CDR2 reads SNEGSKA (reference sequence). The CDR3 covers 16 residues. Trimming at V came to 1 base and at J to 2 bases, leaving 6 bases not matched to a gene. Here the CDR3 DNA reads TGCAGTGCTAGAGCATCTAGCGGGAGGATTCAAGAGACCCAGTACTTC. Amino acid sequence: CSARASSGRIQETQYF.

The chain links TRBV7-9 to TRBJ2-1, with D uncertain. The CDR3 extends over 17 amino acids. V was clipped by 5 bases and J by 0 bases, with 17 bases between them. Germline-derived CDR1 and CDR2 are SEHNR and FQNEAQ (reference sequence). The CDR3 protein is CASSPRPDHRSYNEQFF. In nucleotides, the CDR3 is TGTGCCAGCAGCCCCCGACCGGACCACCGCTCCTACAATGAGCAGTTCTTC.

This clonotype was counted at least ten times. The rearrangement links TRBV5-1 to TRBJ2-1; 14 nucleotides match TRBD2. The CDR3 spans 16 residues. Germline CDR1 reads SGHRS; CDR2 reads YFSETQ. The trim removed 0 bases at V and 9 bases at J, leaving 5 bases unmatched. The CDR3 coding sequence is TGCGCCAGCAGCTTGGGACTAGCGGGAGGGCACGTTGAGCAGTTCTTC. Amino acids: CASSLGLAGGHVEQFF.

The chain joins TRBV10-3 to TRBJ1-1, with 8 nucleotides matching TRBD1. The trim removed 4 bases at V and 0 bases at J, leaving 4 bases unmatched. CDR1 and CDR2 from the germline V gene are ENHRY and SYGVKD. This CDR3 has 15 amino acids. The CDR3 nucleotides are TGTGCCATCAGTGGACAGGGGAGCTTGAACACTGAAGCTTTCTTT. Its translation is CAISGQGSLNTEAFF.

This clonotype occurred a few times. This chain joins TRBV5-6 and TRBJ2-1, with 7 bases fitting TRBD2. The V gene end was trimmed by 6 bases and the J gene end by 5 bases; junction bases not matched to a gene: 11. Per germline, CDR1 SGHDT and CDR2 YYEEEE. CDR3 length equals 15 residues. DNA for the CDR3: TGTGCCAGCACCAGCCTAGGACTAGGAGACAATGAGCAGTTCTTC. Protein: CASTSLGLGDNEQFF.

This clonotype was detected many times. The chain employs TRBV5-1 and TRBJ2-2, with no clear D. V lost 0 bases and J 1 base, leaving 7 bases between the germline ends. Germline CDR1 and CDR2: SGHRS and YFSETQ. The CDR3 spans 15 residues. CDR3 sequence: CASSLDGLNTGELFF. For the CDR3, the DNA is TGCGCCAGCAGCTTGGATGGTTTGAACACCGGGGAGCTGTTTTTT. Full variable domain (outside the CDR3, taken from reference TRBV5-1 and TRBJ2-2): KAGVTQTPRYLIKTRGQQVTLSCSPISGHRSVSWYQQTPGQGLQFLFEYFSETQRNKGNFPGRFSGRQFSNSRSEMNVSTLELGDSALYLCASSLDGLNTGELFFGEGSRLTVL.

The CDR3 DNA reads as TGTGCCAGCAGTTTACAGAGGGCCATGGAAAATACGCAGTATTTT. Amino acids: CASSLQRAMENTQYF. The chain is built from TRBV12-3 or TRBV12-4 and TRBJ2-3, with D possibly being TRBD2 (5 bases). There are 15 residues in the CDR3. V was shortened by 2 bases and J by 7 bases, with 16 bases between the two germline ends.

The V gene is TRBV7-6, the J gene TRBJ1-4; D remains ambiguous. Trimming left V 1 base short and J 3 bases short, with 6 bases between. CDR1 is SGHVS, CDR2 FNYEAQ, per germline. The CDR3 runs 14 residues. This chain's CDR3 is CASSLDFANEKLFF. The CDR3, as DNA: TGTGCCAGCAGCTTAGACTTCGCTAATGAAAAACTGTTTTTT.

V gene TRBV5-5 combines with J gene TRBJ2-1, with TRBD2 identical over 13 bases. The CDR3 sequence is 16 residues long. V was pared by 1 base and J by 6 bases, with 4 bases of the junction left unmatched. CDR1 and CDR2 (germline): SGHKS, YYEKEE (reference sequence). As DNA, the CDR3 is TGTGCCAGCAGCTTGTCAAGGACTAGCGGGGGCAATGAGCAGTTCTTC. Its protein product is CASSLSRTSGGNEQFF.

This clonotype was observed a few times. The chain combines TRBV12-3 or TRBV12-4 with TRBJ2-2, with 7 bases fitting TRBD1. The CDR3 totals 15 residues. The V and J ends lost 7 bases and 0 bases, in that order; junction bases with no gene match: 5. CDR3 sequence reads: CASKRTGSNTGELFF. CDR3 sequence (DNA): TGTGCCAGCAAAAGGACAGGTTCGAACACCGGGGAGCTGTTTTTT.

This rearrangement joins TRBV9 to TRBJ2-7; D remains ambiguous. V was shortened by 0 bases and J by 3 bases, with 13 bases between the two germline ends. This CDR3 contains 15 residues. Germline assignment: CDR1 SGDLS and CDR2 YYNGEE. This chain's CDR3 is CASSVAPASIYEQYF. The DNA for the CDR3 is TGTGCCAGCAGCGTAGCTCCAGCGAGTATCTACGAGCAGTACTTC.

The V call is TRBV29-1, the J call TRBJ2-1; 9 nucleotides line up with TRBD2. V shed 3 bases, J shed 7 bases, and the junction held 7 bases outside the gene matches. Per the germline V gene, CDR1 is SQVTM and CDR2 is ANQGSEA. The CDR3 has 14 amino acids. DNA of the CDR3: TGCAGCGTTGACGGGCGGGAGGGCCGAAATGAGCAGTTCTTC. Translating gives CSVDGREGRNEQFF.

In its sample, this clonotype was seen a few times. The rearrangement joins TRBV5-1 to TRBJ2-7; weak D call: TRBD2 (5 bases). Trimming stripped 4 bases from V and 2 bases from J, with 13 bases between. Per germline, CDR1 SGHRS and CDR2 YFSETQ. CDR3 length: 14 amino acids. The CDR3 coding sequence is TGCGCCAGCAGCCCCTCTAGCACCACCTACGAGCAGTACTTC. Protein: CASSPSSTTYEQYF.

This clonotype was detected ten times or more. CDR3 amino acids: CSARTENTGELFF. The CDR3 region has the DNA TGCAGTGCTAGGACGGAGAACACCGGGGAGCTGTTTTTT. V gene TRBV20-1 combines with J gene TRBJ2-2, with D hard to call. The V gene's germline CDR1 is DFQATT and CDR2 SNEGSKA (reference sequence). The CDR3 loop spans 13 amino acids. V was cut by 3 bases and J by 1 base, with 6 bases left in between.

This clonotype was counted only a few times. The chain joins TRBV6-4 to TRBJ2-1, with TRBD2 matching 12 bases. The germline gives CDR1 MRHNA, CDR2 SNTAGT. This CDR3 has 15 amino acids. V trimming: 6 bases; J trimming: 6 bases; junction bases outside the gene matches: 6. In DNA form, the CDR3 reads TGTGCCAGCAGCGCCGGGACTAGCGGGCCCAATGAGCAGTTCTTC. Translated: CASSAGTSGPNEQFF.

J is TRBJ2-6 and V is TRBV9, with 8 bases aligning to TRBD1. Germline assignment: CDR1 SGDLS and CDR2 YYNGEE. Trimming took 4 bases from V and 0 from J; bases not matched to a gene: 9. This CDR3 contains 18 residues. The CDR3 coding sequence is TGTGCCAGCAGCCCCCCCGGGACAGGAAACTCTGGGGCCAACGTCCTGACTTTC. Translation gives CASSPPGTGNSGANVLTF.